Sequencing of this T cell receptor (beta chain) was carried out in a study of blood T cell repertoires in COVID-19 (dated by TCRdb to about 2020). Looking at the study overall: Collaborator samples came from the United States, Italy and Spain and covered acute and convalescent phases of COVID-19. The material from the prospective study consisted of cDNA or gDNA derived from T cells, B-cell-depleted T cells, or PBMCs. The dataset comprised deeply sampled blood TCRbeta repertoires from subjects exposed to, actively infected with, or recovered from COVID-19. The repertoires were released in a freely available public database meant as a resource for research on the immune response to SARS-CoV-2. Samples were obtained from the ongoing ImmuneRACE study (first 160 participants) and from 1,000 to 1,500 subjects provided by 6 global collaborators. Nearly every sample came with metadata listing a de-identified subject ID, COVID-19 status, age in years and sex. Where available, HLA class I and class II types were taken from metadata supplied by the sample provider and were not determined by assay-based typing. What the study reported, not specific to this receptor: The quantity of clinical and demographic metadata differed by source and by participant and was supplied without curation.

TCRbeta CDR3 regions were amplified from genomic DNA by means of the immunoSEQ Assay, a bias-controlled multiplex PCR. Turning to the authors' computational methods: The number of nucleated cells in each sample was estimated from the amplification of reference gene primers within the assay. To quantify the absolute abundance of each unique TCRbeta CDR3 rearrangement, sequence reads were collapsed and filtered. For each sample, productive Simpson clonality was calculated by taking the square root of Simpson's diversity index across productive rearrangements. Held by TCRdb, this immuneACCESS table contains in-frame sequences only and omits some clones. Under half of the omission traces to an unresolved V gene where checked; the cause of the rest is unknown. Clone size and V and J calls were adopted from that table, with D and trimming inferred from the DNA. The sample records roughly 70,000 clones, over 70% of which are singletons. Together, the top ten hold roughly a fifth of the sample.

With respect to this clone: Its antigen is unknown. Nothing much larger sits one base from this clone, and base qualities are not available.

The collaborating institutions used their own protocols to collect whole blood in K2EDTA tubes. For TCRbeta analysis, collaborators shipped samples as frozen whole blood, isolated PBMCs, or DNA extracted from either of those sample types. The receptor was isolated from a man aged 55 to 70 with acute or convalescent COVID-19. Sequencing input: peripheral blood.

The DNA sequence is given as TGTGCCAGCTCACTAGAAACAGGGGTCAATAATTCACCCCTCCACTTT. Its translation reads: CASSLETGVNNSPLHF. The V and J segments used are TRBV18 and TRBJ1-6, with 7 bases matching TRBD1. Taken from cysteine to phenylalanine, the CDR3 has 16 residues. The read is trimmed to its CDR3 DNA, 48 bases read in frame from base 1. Reading the germline V gene gives CDR1 KGHSH and CDR2 LQKENI. The V end gives up 4 bases and the J end 5 bases, leaving 8 bases in the junction not matched to a gene.